This paragraph reports one TCR beta chain. Its antigen is undetermined. These data belong to a study of cytomegalovirus exposure and HLA in healthy donors. Overall study context: T cells numbering around 170 million yielded 117 million unique TCR beta sequences in an earlier analysis.

Study-wide points: Analysis performed later found roughly 17,000 TCR beta sequences associated with HLA alleles at 0.05 false discovery rate. The Asian-associated ancestry cluster reportedly had fewer N-insertions than the approximately 650-donor mean in a later analysis.

Use of 60 Vbeta and 13 Jbeta primers characterized the PCR. Methods used by the authors: Unique TCR beta chains numbered roughly 83 million in a later analysis, with around 10 million shared. The table came from immunoSEQ multiplex PCR; TCRdb's copy has only in-frame clones and leaves some out. V, J and clone size are those of that table, while D and trimming were read from the DNA. In the table there are 95,000 to 150,000 clones, approximately 8% of which are singletons. The sequencing sample was made of PBMCs. The origin of this receptor is a woman aged 40 to 50 in good health and CMV-seropositive.

This CDR3 reads CSVAKGGYNEQFF. Here the CDR3 DNA reads TGCAGCGTTGCAAAGGGAGGATACAATGAGCAGTTCTTC. This chain connects TRBV29-1 to TRBJ2-1, with TRBD2 as a possible D gene (6 bases). The germline CDR1 and CDR2 sequences are SQVTM and ANQGSEA. The CDR3 has 13 residues. Trimming stripped 4 bases from V and 4 bases from J, with 11 bases between.